This passage covers 20 T cell receptor beta chains from one sample sequenced in a study of T cell responses to AZD1222 COVID-19 vaccine. The assay was immunoSEQ multiplex PCR, and TCRdb's table has in-frame clones only and misses some. The sample carries some 70,000 clones, 75% to 85% recorded once. The material was peripheral blood, obtained 28 days after the second AZD1222 dose. The receptors shown here come from an adult who received the AZD1222 COVID-19 vaccine.

This clone was counted between two and nine times. V usage is TRBV19 and J usage is TRBJ1-1, with 9 bases that match TRBD1. The ends lost 10 bases at V and 4 bases at J; junction bases unmatched: 4. CDR1 and CDR2 (germline): LNHDA, SQIVND (reference sequence). The CDR3 spans 12 residues. The CDR3 coding sequence is TGTGCCATTAAGACAGGGGGCACTGAAGCTTTCTTT. It translates to CAIKTGGTEAFF.

The V and J genes are TRBV5-1 and TRBJ1-6; D is uncertain. CDR3 length: 17 amino acids. The germline CDR1 and CDR2 sequences are SGHRS and YFSETQ. V was cut by 1 base and J by 0 bases, with 11 bases left in between. The CDR3 bases are TGCGCCAGCAGCTTGACAGTCCAAAGCTCCTATAATTCACCCCTCCACTTT. Protein sequence: CASSLTVQSSYNSPLHF.

This chain uses TRBV19 with TRBJ2-7; D ambiguous. Trimming cost V 3 bases and J 3 bases, with 9 bases left between them. Per the germline V gene, CDR1 is LNHDA and CDR2 is SQIVND (reference sequence). This CDR3 is built from 13 residues. DNA for the CDR3: TGTGCCAGTAGTATTGGGGTTATCTACGAGCAGTACTTC. It encodes CASSIGVIYEQYF.

The CDR3, as DNA: TGTGCCAGTACAAACTCTGGAAACACCATATATTTT. Translating it yields CASTNSGNTIYF. The chain recombines TRBV7-9 with TRBJ1-3; D is ambiguous. V was cut by 9 bases and J by 0 bases, with 6 bases left in between. Germline V gives CDR1 SEHNR, CDR2 FQNEAQ (reference sequence). The CDR3 is 12 residues long. Based on the CDR3 plus reference TRBV7-9 and TRBJ1-3, the full variable domain is DTGVSQNPRHKITKRGQNVTFRCDPISEHNRLYWYRQTLGQGPEFLTYFQNEAQLEKSRLLSDRFSAERPKGSFSTLEIQRTEQGDSAMYLCASTNSGNTIYFGEGSWLTVV.

This clone has just one count. CDR3 in amino acids: CASSPSREDQPQHF. The CDR3 DNA reads TGTGCCAGCTCACCAAGCAGGGAAGATCAGCCCCAGCATTTT. V is TRBV18 and J is TRBJ1-5; possible D gene TRBD1, 5 bases. V lost 2 bases, J lost 5 bases, and 10 bases lay in between. The CDR3 runs to 14 residues. Germline values: CDR1 KGHSH, CDR2 LQKENI.

V and J are TRBV16 and TRBJ1-1; D is possibly TRBD1 (6 bases). The CDR3 has 13 residues. Trimming removed 2 bases from V and 8 bases from J, with 12 bases in between. Germline V gene lookup returns CDR1 KGHSY and CDR2 FQNENV. CDR3 in DNA: TGTGCCAGCAGCCAACTACAGGGTTTCGAAGCTTTCTTT. Its translation is CASSQLQGFEAFF.

The chain combines TRBV7-9 with TRBJ2-7, with 7 bases matching TRBD1. The CDR3 consists of 12 residues. J lost 6 bases, V lost 6 bases, and 5 bases had no gene match. Germline V gene sequence: CDR1 SEHNR, CDR2 FQNEAQ (reference sequence). The DNA of the CDR3 is TGTGCCAGCAGATTGACAGGGAGCGAGCAGTACTTC. It translates to CASRLTGSEQYF.

This clone has a handful of counts. V gene TRBV19 combines with J gene TRBJ1-1; D is undetermined. CDR1 LNHDA and CDR2 SQIVND come from the germline V gene (reference sequence). This CDR3 comprises 12 residues. The ends were cut back, 4 bases at V and 7 bases at J, with 10 bases in the middle. Here the CDR3 reads CASSTRQGEAFF. CDR3 sequence (DNA): TGTGCCAGTAGTACCCGACAAGGTGAAGCTTTCTTT.

DNA for the CDR3: TGTGCCACCAGTGACTCAAAAAAACTAGCGGGGGGCACAGATACGCAGTATTTT. This codes for CATSDSKKLAGGTDTQYF. The rearrangement links TRBV24-1 to TRBJ2-3; 11 nucleotides line up with TRBD2. Germline trimming cut 4 bases from V and 1 base from J; bases unmatched to any gene: 9. CDR3 length: 18 residues. Germline loops: CDR1 KGHDR, CDR2 SFDVKD.

The genes are TRBV4-1 and TRBJ2-3; D perhaps matches TRBD2 (6 bases). Per germline, CDR1 MGHRA and CDR2 YSYEKL. The V gene lost 0 bases and the J gene lost 6 bases, with 19 bases spanning the gap. The CDR3 spans 17 residues. The CDR3 DNA reads as TGCGCCAGCAGCCAAGAATGGCGGGAACACCCGGGGGATACGCAGTATTTT. Translation: CASSQEWREHPGDTQYF.

The chain joins TRBV6-5 to TRBJ2-3, with unresolved D. This CDR3 is built from 13 residues. The V gene lost 4 bases and the J gene lost 3 bases, with 8 bases spanning the gap. CDR1 and CDR2 (germline): MNHEY, SVGAGI. The chain's CDR3 is CASSSRRTDTQYF. In DNA, the CDR3 is TGTGCCAGCAGTTCCCGCCGGACAGATACGCAGTATTTT.

This clone is a singleton in its sample. The chain is built from TRBV10-3 and TRBJ2-5; tentatively, D is TRBD2 (5 bases). Germline lookup yields CDR1 ENHRY and CDR2 SYGVKD. V was cut by 6 bases and J by 4 bases, with 12 bases left in between. The CDR3 consists of 13 residues. CDR3 in amino acids: CAIRYREGETQYF. CDR3 nucleotide sequence: TGTGCCATCAGATACCGGGAAGGAGAGACCCAGTACTTC.

The chain combines TRBV6-5 with TRBJ2-7, with D maybe TRBD1 (7 bases). Trimming took 6 bases from V and 12 from J, leaving 15 bases between them. CDR3 length: 11 amino acids. Germline CDR1 MNHEY, CDR2 SVGAGI. The DNA for the CDR3 is TGTGCCAGCAGGTCCGACAGGGAGGCGTACTTC. It specifies CASRSDREAYF.

The rearrangement links TRBV12-3 or TRBV12-4 to TRBJ1-4, with D unclear. CDR3 length equals 13 residues. The V and J ends lost 8 bases and 4 bases respectively, with 11 bases between them. CDR3 bases: TGTGCCAGCCTGGGCAGGCTTAATGAAAAACTGTTTTTT. Encoded protein: CASLGRLNEKLFF.

The rearrangement uses TRBV12-5 and TRBJ1-2; 7 positions agree with TRBD1. This CDR3 is built from 14 residues. V lost 7 bases to trimming and J lost 7 bases; unmatched junction nucleotides: 12. Per germline, CDR1 LGHNT and CDR2 FRNRAP. Here the CDR3 DNA reads TGTGCTAGTGCCTGGGGCAGGGGGGATGGTGGCTACACCTTC. It specifies CASAWGRGDGGYTF.

Points on this clone: Other DNA sequences in this sample translate to the same CDR3. The V and J genes are TRBV7-2 and TRBJ1-1; D ambiguous. Germline assignment: CDR1 SGHTA and CDR2 FQGNSA. Trimming stripped 1 base from V and 1 base from J, with 10 bases between. The CDR3 extends over 15 amino acids. The CDR3 protein is CASSLGDRRNTEAFF. Written as DNA, the CDR3 is TGTGCCAGCAGCTTAGGCGATAGGCGGAACACTGAAGCTTTCTTT.

This sequence joins TRBV10-3 and TRBJ1-1; 10 nucleotides line up with TRBD1. Germline CDR1 and CDR2: ENHRY and SYGVKD. The CDR3 has 14 residues. The J segment lost 5 bases and the V segment lost 4 bases, leaving 4 bases of the junction unmatched. The CDR3 DNA reads as TGTGCCATCAGTGGACAGGGGGCTTGGACTGAAGCTTTCTTT. This sequence encodes CAISGQGAWTEAFF.

This chain links TRBV5-4 with TRBJ1-6, with D unclear. This CDR3 has 15 amino acids. CDR1 is SGHNT, CDR2 YYREEE, per germline (reference sequence). Trimming removed 0 bases at V and 0 bases at J, with 4 bases between. The CDR3 sequence: CASSLGSSYNSPLHF. The CDR3 DNA reads TGTGCCAGCAGCTTGGGGAGCTCCTATAATTCACCCCTCCACTTT.

CDR3 coding DNA: TGTGCCAGCACCCGGACAGCCAGCAATCAGCCCCAGCATTTT. Translating it yields CASTRTASNQPQHF. The chain uses TRBV6-5 and TRBJ1-5, with D maybe TRBD1 (6 bases). The CDR3 covers 14 residues. V lost 7 bases, J lost 1 base, and 11 bases lay in between. CDR1 MNHEY and CDR2 SVGAGI come from the germline V gene.

The chain employs TRBV6-5 and TRBJ2-7, with 9 bases lining up with TRBD2. With V trimmed by 2 bases and J by 3 bases, 5 bases remained unmatched. The CDR3 extends over 15 amino acids. Germline V CDR1 and CDR2: MNHEY, SVGAGI. CDR3 sequence (DNA): TGTGCCAGCAGTTACAGCGGGGGGCCCTTCTACGAGCAGTACTTC. Translated, it gives CASSYSGGPFYEQYF.